Listed below are T cell receptor beta chains from one sample, sequenced in a study of T cell responses to AZD1222 COVID-19 vaccine. Sequencing was performed with immunoSEQ multiplex PCR; in TCRdb, only in-frame clones are kept and a portion is missing. The sample has about 100,000 clones, just under 90% seen once. Material: peripheral blood, obtained on day 0 of AZD1222 vaccination. The receptors come from an adult in good health. Each CDR3 is given with its conserved first and last residue. The D gene is left open where the match is weak. For some rows the clone size is stated as once, few or many, or as a class when expanded; others skip it.

clone_size j_call d_call v_call cdr3_aa cdr3_nt
. TRBJ2-2 . TRBV4-1 CASSLVVGVPGELFF TGCGCCAGCAGCCTCGTGGTGGGGGTACCCGGGGAGCTGTTTTTT
few TRBJ1-5 TRBD1 TRBV19 CASSLQDRGNQPQHF TGTGCCAGTAGTCTGCAGGACAGGGGTAATCAGCCCCAGCATTTT
. TRBJ2-7 . TRBV6-5 CASSYIRGRGGQYF TGTGCCAGCAGTTACATCCGTGGTCGAGGGGGGCAGTACTTC
. TRBJ2-2 TRBD1 TRBV19 CASRSAPTGATGELFF TGTGCCAGTAGATCGGCCCCGACAGGGGCTACCGGGGAGCTGTTTTTT
. TRBJ1-2 . TRBV5-1 CASRSGRPDAYGYTF TGCGCCAGCAGGAGCGGGCGCCCCGATGCATATGGCTACACCTTC
. TRBJ2-7 . TRBV12-5 CASGFPDKPHYEQYF TGTGCTAGTGGTTTTCCGGACAAGCCCCACTACGAGCAGTACTTC
. TRBJ1-1 TRBD1 TRBV11-3 CAARDTGGTEAFF TGTGCCGCAAGGGACACAGGGGGGACTGAAGCTTTCTTT
. TRBJ1-6 . TRBV27 CASSSQGSTLHF TGTGCCAGCAGTTCACAGGGTTCAACCCTCCACTTT
. TRBJ2-7 . TRBV7-2 CASSATYDAGEQYF TGTGCCAGCAGCGCTACATACGACGCAGGAGAGCAGTACTTC
. TRBJ1-4 . TRBV4-1 CASSQVAETTNEKLFF TGCGCCAGCAGCCAAGTGGCCGAGACAACTAATGAAAAACTGTTTTTT
once TRBJ2-1 . TRBV19 CASSTRQGNEQFF TGTGCCAGTAGTACCCGCCAAGGCAATGAGCAGTTCTTC
. TRBJ1-2 . TRBV3-1/TRBV3-2 CASSPGASGGYTF TGTGCCAGCAGCCCAGGGGCGTCTGGTGGCTACACCTTC
. TRBJ1-2 . TRBV30 CAWSAPRESPISGYTF TGTGCCTGGAGTGCTCCCCGCGAATCCCCTATCTCTGGCTACACCTTC
. TRBJ2-7 . TRBV3-1/TRBV3-2 CASSPQTRHEQYF TGTGCCAGCAGCCCCCAGACTAGACACGAGCAGTACTTC
few TRBJ2-7 TRBD2 TRBV5-4 CASSLHGLAYEQYF TGTGCCAGCAGCTTACATGGACTAGCCTACGAGCAGTACTTC
. TRBJ1-6 TRBD1 TRBV6-1 CASSDRTGTGASPLHF TGTGCCAGCAGTGATCGGACCGGGACAGGGGCTTCACCCCTCCACTTT
medium-sized TRBJ1-3 . TRBV10-3 CAIMGAARISGNTIYF TGTGCCATCATGGGTGCGGCCCGGATCTCTGGAAACACCATATATTTT
. TRBJ2-3 . TRBV12-5 CASGSGTLDTQYF TGTGCTAGTGGCTCCGGGACCTTGGATACGCAGTATTTT
. TRBJ1-5 TRBD1 TRBV4-1 CASSQGETGIHSNQPQHF TGCGCCAGCAGCCAAGGGGAGACAGGGATTCATAGCAATCAGCCCCAGCATTTT
. TRBJ2-7 . TRBV18 CASSPVGEGPYEQYF TGTGCCAGCTCACCAGTAGGCGAGGGACCCTACGAGCAGTACTTC
. TRBJ1-3 . TRBV5-6 CASSLDMVSSGNTIYF TGTGCCAGCAGCTTGGATATGGTGAGCTCTGGAAACACCATATATTTT
. TRBJ1-4 . TRBV2 CASTTDKPEKLFF TGTGCCAGCACTACCGATAAGCCTGAAAAACTGTTTTTT
. TRBJ2-7 . TRBV7-9 CATRTGSYEQYF TGTGCCACCCGGACGGGTTCCTACGAGCAGTACTTC
once TRBJ2-6 . TRBV7-2 CASSLARAGANVLTF TGTGCCAGCAGCTTAGCTAGAGCTGGGGCCAACGTCCTGACTTTC
. TRBJ2-7 . TRBV9 CASSVATDSTPYEQYF TGTGCCAGCAGCGTAGCTACGGATTCCACTCCCTACGAGCAGTACTTC
. TRBJ2-3 TRBD1 TRBV7-2 CASSPNQGGRYTQYF TGTGCCAGCAGCCCCAATCAAGGGGGCCGCTATACGCAGTATTTT
. TRBJ2-2 TRBD2 TRBV6-5 CASSKALAEGELFF TGTGCCAGCTCAAAGGCACTAGCGGAGGGGGAGCTGTTTTTT
. TRBJ2-5 . TRBV4-2 CASSQGGQETQYF TGTGCCAGCAGCCAAGGTGGCCAAGAGACCCAGTACTTC
. TRBJ1-3 . TRBV7-6 CASSSTRLSGNTIYF TGTGCCAGCAGCTCGACCCGATTATCTGGAAACACCATATATTTT
few TRBJ2-7 . TRBV13 CASSLGLRDYEQYF TGTGCCAGCAGCTTGGGTCTCAGGGACTACGAGCAGTACTTC
. TRBJ2-7 . TRBV5-6 CASSLGGGQVARYEQYF TGTGCCAGCAGCTTGGGAGGGGGTCAGGTGGCGAGGTACGAGCAGTACTTC
. TRBJ1-1 . TRBV10-1 CASIKVVCGTEAFF TGCGCCAGCATCAAAGTGGTTTGCGGCACTGAAGCTTTCTTT
. TRBJ1-2 TRBD1 TRBV6-5 CASRFTGGHGYTF TGTGCCAGCAGGTTCACAGGGGGCCATGGCTACACCTTC
. TRBJ2-1 TRBD2 TRBV18 CASSPLTSGGGSEQFF TGTGCCAGCTCACCGCTCACTAGCGGGGGCGGCAGTGAGCAGTTCTTC
. TRBJ2-1 . TRBV11-3 CASSSGSWNGEQFF TGTGCCAGCAGCTCCGGGTCTTGGAACGGTGAGCAGTTCTTC
. TRBJ1-4 TRBD1 TRBV27 CASSDRGRGANEKLFF TGTGCCAGCAGCGACAGGGGCCGTGGGGCTAATGAAAAACTGTTTTTT
. TRBJ2-7 TRBD1 TRBV5-1 CASSSGQGGYEQYF TGCGCCAGCAGCTCGGGACAGGGTGGCTACGAGCAGTACTTC